This TCR beta chain appears in the sequencing data of a study of Ad26.COV2.S vaccination and SARS-CoV-2 variants. Study at large: Trial arm assignment for the donor was COV1001 Ad26.COV2.S.

Treatment defined: about 20 received Ad26.COV2.S at low or high dose, single or two shots; 5 received placebo; per-sample allocation not given. Sampling occurred on day 63 after the first vaccine or placebo injection. This CDR3 contains 16 residues. Germline V gene data show CDR1 as LNHDA and CDR2 as SQIVND (reference sequence). Between the trimmed V and J ends, which lost 4 bases and 2 bases, there was a span of 14 bases. Clones were read by immunoSEQ multiplex PCR, and TCRdb kept only the in-frame ones, dropping some. The data show around 340,000 clones, 75% to 90% seen once. The rearrangement links TRBV19 to TRBJ2-2, with D possibly TRBD2 on 5 matching bases. This sequence was found in a person between 18 and 59 years old who received the Ad26.COV2.S COVID-19 vaccine or a placebo. The sequencing here drew on peripheral blood, taken in a trial of Ad26.COV2.S vaccine versus placebo. The CDR3 reads CASSNRVGANTGELFF. The CDR3 DNA follows: TGTGCCAGTAGTAATAGGGTGGGAGCCAACACCGGGGAGCTGTTTTTT.